These 28 T cell receptor beta chains came from one sample sequenced in a study of blood T cell repertoires in COVID-19. Generated by immunoSEQ multiplex PCR, the TCRdb table keeps only in-frame clones and is missing some. This sample has about 440,000 clones; about 85% occur once, and the top ten carry just under 2%. Material: PBMCs or T cells enriched from blood (not recorded which). The origin of the receptors is a woman under 30 with acute COVID-19.

The chain recombines TRBV9 with TRBJ1-2; 7 nucleotides agree with TRBD1. CDR3 length: 15 residues. Trimming removed 0 bases from V and 6 bases from J; junction bases left unmatched: 8. CDR1 SGDLS and CDR2 YYNGEE come from the germline V gene. The CDR3 loop reads CASSVVASGGDGYTF. CDR3 DNA: TGTGCCAGCAGCGTAGTAGCGTCAGGGGGAGATGGCTACACCTTC.

The J gene is TRBJ2-3, the V gene TRBV2; 10 nucleotides agree with TRBD1. In germline, CDR1 is SNHLY, CDR2 FYNNEI. V lost 6 bases and J lost 4; bases outside the gene matches: 7. CDR3 size: 15 residues. CDR3 protein: CASSRTGGIADTQYF. The DNA of the CDR3 is TGTGCCAGCAGCCGGACAGGGGGAATTGCAGATACGCAGTATTTT.

The V call is TRBV6-5, the J call TRBJ1-2, with D unresolved. Looked up from germline, CDR1 is MNHEY and CDR2 is SVGAGI. Trimming pared 5 bases from V and 6 bases from J, leaving 19 bases between. The CDR3 has 15 amino acids. The chain's CDR3 is CASSINSPLSHGYTF. Here the CDR3 DNA reads TGTGCCAGCAGTATCAACAGTCCCCTAAGCCATGGCTACACCTTC.

The chain combines TRBV11-2 with TRBJ1-1; no definite D call. CDR3 length equals 15 residues. V lost 3 bases and J lost 2, with 13 bases in between. Germline CDR1 and CDR2: SGHAT and FQNNGV. The CDR3 region has the DNA TGTGCCAGCAGCTTGGCGGCAGACCTAAACACTGAAGCTTTCTTT. Its protein is CASSLAADLNTEAFF.

The DNA of the CDR3 is TGTGCCAGCAGCCCCACCGGACAGGGGGAAAATGAGCAGTTCTTC. This encodes CASSPTGQGENEQFF. This chain connects TRBV5-4 to TRBJ2-1; 10 nucleotides line up with TRBD1. This CDR3 is 15 amino acids long. Trimming took 4 bases from V and 7 from J; bases not matched to a gene: 8. Germline-derived CDR1 and CDR2 are SGHNT and YYREEE (reference sequence).

This clone was counted once. The J gene is TRBJ2-1, the V gene TRBV24-1; D remains ambiguous. V was pared by 5 bases and J by 0 bases, with 10 bases between. Germline values: CDR1 KGHDR, CDR2 SFDVKD. The CDR3 is 15 amino acids. DNA for the CDR3: TGTGCCACCAGTGCCTCGCACAGCTCCTACAATGAGCAGTTCTTC. Translation gives CATSASHSSYNEQFF.

The rearrangement uses TRBV7-9 and TRBJ2-5, with a tentative D call TRBD2 (7 bases). V gave up 1 base and J gave up 5 bases, with 14 bases separating them. The CDR3 runs to 15 residues. The germline gives CDR1 SEHNR, CDR2 FQNEAQ (reference sequence). The CDR3 DNA reads TGTGCCAGCAGCTTAGTATGGGGGGGCCGCGAGACCCAGTACTTC. This translates into CASSLVWGGRETQYF.

The rearrangement links TRBV9 to TRBJ2-5; tentative D call: TRBD2 (5 bases). This CDR3 region has 14 residues. The germline V gene encodes CDR1 SGDLS and CDR2 YYNGEE. V was shortened by 0 bases and J by 4 bases, with 10 bases between the two germline ends. In DNA form, the CDR3 reads TGTGCCAGCAGCGTAGGTCTTGGAGGAGAGACCCAGTACTTC. This translates into CASSVGLGGETQYF.

The CDR3 reads CASSQDRGTLGEGTQYF. In DNA, the CDR3 is TGCGCCAGCAGCCAAGATAGGGGGACATTGGGGGAGGGGACGCAGTATTTT. The chain recombines TRBV4-1 with TRBJ2-3, with a weak D call TRBD2 (7 bases). Germline lookup yields CDR1 MGHRA and CDR2 YSYEKL. Deletions cut 0 bases from V and 9 bases from J, with 22 bases between. This CDR3 has 17 amino acids.

This clone occurred once. This chain joins TRBV6-5 and TRBJ1-5; 8 bases line up with TRBD1. The CDR3 length is 15 residues. Germline V gene lookup returns CDR1 MNHEY and CDR2 SVGAGI. J was trimmed by 3 bases and V by 5 bases; bases with no gene match: 6. The CDR3 loop is CASSRDRGNNQPQHF. The CDR3 DNA reads TGTGCCAGCAGTCGAGACAGGGGTAACAATCAGCCCCAGCATTTT.

CDR3 in amino acids: CASSLVLRGTDGYTF. The CDR3 DNA follows: TGTGCCAGCAGCTTAGTTCTTCGGGGAACGGATGGCTACACCTTC. The chain carries TRBV7-9 and TRBJ1-2; no clear D. There are 15 residues in the CDR3. V lost 1 base and J 6 bases, leaving 15 bases between the germline ends. CDR1 is SEHNR, CDR2 FQNEAQ, per germline (reference sequence). The whole variable domain, remainder taken from reference TRBV7-9 and TRBJ1-2, is DTGVSQNPRHKITKRGQNVTFRCDPISEHNRLYWYRQTLGQGPEFLTYFQNEAQLEKSRLLSDRFSAERPKGSFSTLEIQRTEQGDSAMYLCASSLVLRGTDGYTFGSGTRLTVV.

The chain has TRBV6-5 and TRBJ1-5; the D gene is possibly TRBD1 (6 bases). V gave up 4 bases and J gave up 0 bases, with 10 bases separating them. Germline CDR1 MNHEY, CDR2 SVGAGI. The CDR3 covers 15 residues. In DNA form, the CDR3 reads TGTGCCAGCAGTTTTCGACAGGATAGCAATCAGCCCCAGCATTTT. Translation gives CASSFRQDSNQPQHF.

V is TRBV24-1 and J is TRBJ1-6; unclear D gene. Between the trimmed V and J ends, which lost 2 bases and 7 bases, there was a span of 17 bases. Per the germline V gene, CDR1 is KGHDR and CDR2 is SFDVKD. The CDR3 runs to 17 residues. The CDR3 here is CATSDSFGGLENSPLHF. In DNA, the CDR3 is TGTGCCACCAGTGATTCATTCGGAGGGTTGGAGAATTCACCCCTCCACTTT.

V and J are TRBV19 and TRBJ1-3; D is unclear. CDR1 and CDR2 from the germline V gene are LNHDA and SQIVND (reference sequence). CDR3 length: 16 amino acids. The V end was cut by 6 bases, the J end by 0 bases, with 15 bases between. The DNA of the CDR3 is TGTGCCAGTAGCCCCTTCCGGCGGTCCTCTGGAAACACCATATATTTT. Translating gives CASSPFRRSSGNTIYF.

The chain links TRBV27 to TRBJ2-6; 15 bases align to TRBD2. The CDR3 consists of 18 residues. Unmatched junction bases numbered 6, after V lost 6 bases and J lost 3 bases. CDR1 is MNHEY, CDR2 SMNVEV, per germline (reference sequence). The CDR3 DNA is TGTGCCAGCAGGGGGACTAGCGGGAGGTCTAGTGGGGCCAACGTCCTGACTTTC. Translated, it gives CASRGTSGRSSGANVLTF.

The V and J genes are TRBV19 and TRBJ2-3; the match to TRBD2 covers 7 bases. Germline CDR1 and CDR2: LNHDA and SQIVND (reference sequence). The junction had 18 bases not matched to a gene; V was cut back by 1 base and J by 2 bases. The length of the CDR3 is 20 residues. CDR3 region: CASSIVRGSAPRAVTDTQYF. The CDR3 DNA sequence: TGTGCCAGTAGTATAGTCCGCGGGAGTGCGCCTCGCGCTGTCACAGATACGCAGTATTTT.

The chain has TRBV6-5 and TRBJ2-7, with 8 bases lining up with TRBD1. This CDR3 contains 15 residues. The V gene end was trimmed by 7 bases and the J gene end by 4 bases; junction bases not matched to a gene: 12. The germline V gene encodes CDR1 MNHEY and CDR2 SVGAGI. The CDR3 loop is CASKSTGGPLYEQYF. In nucleotides, the CDR3 is TGTGCCAGCAAGAGTACAGGGGGACCCCTATACGAGCAGTACTTC.

This chain uses TRBV29-1 with TRBJ2-6; 11 bases agree with TRBD2. V was pared by 1 base and J by 1 base, with 6 bases of the junction left unmatched. The CDR3 length is 18 residues. Germline V lookup: CDR1 SQVTM, CDR2 ANQGSEA. DNA for the CDR3: TGCAGCGTTGAAGCGACTAGCGGGGCCTATTCTGGGGCCAACGTCCTGACTTTC. It specifies CSVEATSGAYSGANVLTF. The full variable domain, rest sourced from reference TRBV29-1 and TRBJ2-6, is SAVISQKPSRDICQRGTSLTIQCQVDSQVTMMFWYRQQPGQSLTLIATANQGSEATYESGFVIDKFPISRPNLTFSTLTVSNMSPEDSSIYLCSVEATSGAYSGANVLTFGAGSRLTVL.

The rearrangement joins TRBV20-1 to TRBJ1-5, with D maybe TRBD1 (5 bases). This CDR3 has 14 residues. V dropped 3 bases and J dropped 1 base, with 10 bases sitting between them. The germline gives CDR1 DFQATT, CDR2 SNEGSKA (reference sequence). In DNA, the CDR3 is TGCAGTGCTAGTTGGGGCAGAAGCAATCAGCCCCAGCATTTT. This encodes CSASWGRSNQPQHF.

CDR3 nucleotides: TGTGCCAGCAGCCAAGAGGGGACAGCCTACGAGCAGTACTTC. Translation: CASSQEGTAYEQYF. The genes are TRBV3-1 (or the pseudogene TRBV3-2) and TRBJ2-7; 7 bases are a match to TRBD1. Germline V gives CDR1 LGHDT, CDR2 YNNKEL (reference sequence). The CDR3 runs to 14 residues. The V gene end was trimmed by 0 bases and the J gene end by 2 bases; junction bases not matched to a gene: 1.

This clone came up a few times. The CDR3 nucleotides are TGTGCCAGCCGGGACAACTATTATAATTCACCCCTCCACTTT. Protein sequence: CASRDNYYNSPLHF. V usage is TRBV2 and J usage is TRBJ1-6, with D possibly TRBD1 on 6 matching bases. This CDR3 comprises 14 residues. Germline V gene data show CDR1 as SNHLY and CDR2 as FYNNEI. V lost 8 bases to trimming and J lost 4 bases, with 12 bases between them.

The chain carries TRBV5-1 and TRBJ2-1; D might be TRBD1 (5 bases). The CDR3 has 14 residues. Germline V gives CDR1 SGHRS, CDR2 YFSETQ. Trimming stripped 0 bases from V and 4 bases from J, with 8 bases between. In DNA form, the CDR3 reads TGCGCCAGCAGCTTGGCGACAGAGTACAATGAGCAGTTCTTC. Translating it yields CASSLATEYNEQFF.

J is TRBJ1-2 and V is TRBV6-5; tentatively, D is TRBD1 (6 bases). This CDR3 spans 16 amino acids. Germline-derived CDR1 and CDR2 are MNHEY and SVGAGI. V was trimmed by 1 base and J by 2 bases, leaving 14 bases between them. The CDR3 here is CASSYLGGGNNYGYTF. The DNA for the CDR3 is TGTGCCAGCAGTTACTTAGGGGGGGGAAACAACTATGGCTACACCTTC.

The V call is TRBV15, the J call TRBJ1-2; 7 bases line up with TRBD1. This CDR3 comprises 13 residues. The trim removed 1 base at V and 6 bases at J, leaving 2 bases unmatched. Germline CDR1 and CDR2: LNHNV and YYDKDF (reference sequence). The CDR3, as DNA: TGTGCCACCAGCAGAGGGACAGGTGATGGCTACACCTTC. Protein: CATSRGTGDGYTF.

V gene TRBV6-5 combines with J gene TRBJ1-1; D not certain. Between the trimmed V and J ends, which lost 7 bases and 1 base, there was a span of 10 bases. In germline, CDR1 is MNHEY, CDR2 SVGAGI. The CDR3 has 13 residues. CDR3: CASIGYKNTEAFF. The CDR3 nucleotides are TGTGCCAGCATTGGTTACAAGAACACTGAAGCTTTCTTT.

This chain uses TRBV7-8 with TRBJ1-2, with 7 bases that match TRBD1. This CDR3 comprises 15 residues. Germline CDR1 reads SGHVS; CDR2 reads FQNEAQ. V lost 4 bases, J lost 3 bases, and 8 bases stayed unmatched. The CDR3 spells CASSSTPGGDYGYTF. CDR3 nucleotide sequence: TGTGCCAGCAGCTCCACCCCAGGGGGAGACTATGGCTACACCTTC.

V usage is TRBV5-1 and J usage is TRBJ2-1; the match to TRBD2 covers 13 bases. The germline V gene encodes CDR1 SGHRS and CDR2 YFSETQ. V shed 2 bases, J shed 10 bases, and the junction held 3 bases outside the gene matches. The CDR3 runs to 14 residues. CDR3 region: CASSLLAGGREQFF. DNA for the CDR3: TGCGCCAGCAGCTTACTAGCGGGGGGGCGGGAGCAGTTCTTC.

The chain combines TRBV7-8 with TRBJ2-1; D uncertain. V lost 3 bases and J lost 4, with 13 bases in between. Germline V lookup: CDR1 SGHVS, CDR2 FQNEAQ. The CDR3 runs 15 residues. This CDR3 is CASSFVPRSYNEQFF. In DNA, the CDR3 is TGTGCCAGCAGCTTTGTTCCTAGATCATACAATGAGCAGTTCTTC.